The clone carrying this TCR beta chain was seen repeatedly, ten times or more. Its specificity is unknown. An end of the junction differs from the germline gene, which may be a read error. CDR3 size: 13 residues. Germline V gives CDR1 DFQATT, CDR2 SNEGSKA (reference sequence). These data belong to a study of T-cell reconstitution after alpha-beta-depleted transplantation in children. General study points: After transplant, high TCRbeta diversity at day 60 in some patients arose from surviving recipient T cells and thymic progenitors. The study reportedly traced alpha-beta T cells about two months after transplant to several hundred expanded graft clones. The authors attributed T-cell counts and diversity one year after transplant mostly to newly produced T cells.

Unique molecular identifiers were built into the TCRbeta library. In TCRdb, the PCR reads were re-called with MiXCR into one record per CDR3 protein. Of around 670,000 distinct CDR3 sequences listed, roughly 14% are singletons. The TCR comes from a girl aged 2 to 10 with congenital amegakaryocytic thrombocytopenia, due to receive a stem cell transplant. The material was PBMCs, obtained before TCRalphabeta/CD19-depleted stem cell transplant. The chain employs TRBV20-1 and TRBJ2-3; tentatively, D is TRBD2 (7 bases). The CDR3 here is CSAERGEGLFLDF. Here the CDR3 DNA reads TGCAGTGCGGAAAGGGGGGAGGGCCTATTTTTGGATTTT.